The clone carrying this T cell receptor (delta chain) was observed a few times. Its antigen is undetermined. A read error likely explains why the TCRdb protein, taken from a much larger clone, differs from this DNA's translation at residue 10; the protein shown is translated from the DNA. This record belongs to a study of γδ T cells in repeated Plasmodium falciparum infection. Study-level points and caveats: Donors in Mali lived in a small rural village, largely one ethnic group.

TCRdb redid clone calling on the multiplex PCR reads using CATT. The sample comprises 85,000 to 95,000 delta-chain clones, 1.4% of which are singletons, and roughly 9.5% rests with the top ten. Germline CDR1 and CDR2: TSWWSYY and QGS. V was clipped by 3 bases and J by 0 bases; unmatched bases: 23. This CDR3 is built from 22 residues. Vgamma9/Vdelta2+ and Vdelta2-negative gammadelta T cells were flow-sorted from PBMC for bulk sequencing. The receptor was derived from a pool of human donors (malaria-infected and uninfected, not separated). The sequenced sample consisted of gamma-delta T cells from blood. The chain links TRDV1 to TRDJ1, with TRDD2 matching 9 bases. The J gene is not listed in TCRdb, so it was assigned here from a DNA match to germline. CDR3 protein: CALGDSFLRDQVLNLYTDKLIF. In DNA form, the CDR3 reads TGTGCTCTTGGGGATTCCTTCCTACGGGATCAGGTACTGAATTTGTACACCGATAAACTCATCTTT.